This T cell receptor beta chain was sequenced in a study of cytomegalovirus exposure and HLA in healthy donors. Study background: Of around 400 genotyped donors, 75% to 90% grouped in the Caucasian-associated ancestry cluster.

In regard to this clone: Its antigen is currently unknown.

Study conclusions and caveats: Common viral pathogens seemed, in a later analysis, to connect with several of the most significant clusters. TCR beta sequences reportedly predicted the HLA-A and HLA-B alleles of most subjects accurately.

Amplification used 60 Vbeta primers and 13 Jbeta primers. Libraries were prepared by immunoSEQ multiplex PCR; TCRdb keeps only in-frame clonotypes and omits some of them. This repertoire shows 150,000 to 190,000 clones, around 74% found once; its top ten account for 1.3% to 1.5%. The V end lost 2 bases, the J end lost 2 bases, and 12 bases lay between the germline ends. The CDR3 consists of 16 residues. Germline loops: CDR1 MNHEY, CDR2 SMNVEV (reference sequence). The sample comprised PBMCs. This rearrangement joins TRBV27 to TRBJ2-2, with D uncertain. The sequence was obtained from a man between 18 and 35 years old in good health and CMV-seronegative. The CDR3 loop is CASSLGQVLNTGELFF. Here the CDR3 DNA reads TGTGCCAGCAGTTTAGGGCAGGTCCTAAACACCGGGGAGCTGTTTTTT.